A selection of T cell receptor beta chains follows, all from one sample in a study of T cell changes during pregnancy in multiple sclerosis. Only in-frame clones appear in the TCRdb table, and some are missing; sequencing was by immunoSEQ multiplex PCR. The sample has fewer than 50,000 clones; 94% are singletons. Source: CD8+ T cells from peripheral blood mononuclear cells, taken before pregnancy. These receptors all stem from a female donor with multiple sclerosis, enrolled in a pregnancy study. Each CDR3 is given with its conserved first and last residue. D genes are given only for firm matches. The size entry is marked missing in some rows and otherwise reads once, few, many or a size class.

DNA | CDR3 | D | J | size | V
TGTGCCAGCAGCTTTACGGGTCCTAATGAAAAACTGTTTTTT | CASSFTGPNEKLFF | NA | TRBJ1-4 | NA | TRBV7-8
TGTGCCACCCACAGAGGAATAGGGGTTTGGGACACTGAAGCTTTCTTT | CATHRGIGVWDTEAFF | NA | TRBJ1-1 | NA | TRBV28
TGTGCCAGCAGCCACCGGGACAACTACAATGAGCAGTTCTTC | CASSHRDNYNEQFF | NA | TRBJ2-1 | NA | TRBV11-3
TGTGCCAGTAGTTTCGGGATTAACACTGAAGCTTTCTTT | CASSFGINTEAFF | NA | TRBJ1-1 | NA | TRBV19
TGTGCCAGTAGTCTGGGGACAGGGCACAATGAGCAGTTCTTC | CASSLGTGHNEQFF | TRBD1 | TRBJ2-1 | NA | TRBV19
TGTGCCAGCAGCGACGGACTAGCGGGAGGAGGGAGCGAGCAGTACTTC | CASSDGLAGGGSEQYF | TRBD2 | TRBJ2-7 | NA | TRBV9
TGTGCCAGCAGCTTAGGGGGAGCCCCCTACGAGCAGTACTTC | CASSLGGAPYEQYF | NA | TRBJ2-7 | once | TRBV7-2
TGTGCTAGTGGTTTGGTAATTACTAGCTCTGGGGCCAACGTCCTGACTTTC | CASGLVITSSGANVLTF | NA | TRBJ2-6 | NA | TRBV12-5
TGTGCCAGCAGTTCAGAGGGATTACAGTTCTTC | CASSSEGLQFF | NA | TRBJ2-1 | NA | TRBV28
TGTGCCAGCAGCCACCTACTAGCGGGCACCTACGAGCAGTACTTC | CASSHLLAGTYEQYF | TRBD2 | TRBJ2-7 | once | TRBV25-1
TGTGCCAGCAGCAACAGGGTCCGCTCTGGAAACACCATATATTTT | CASSNRVRSGNTIYF | NA | TRBJ1-3 | NA | TRBV2
TGCGCCAGCAGCACCGGGACAGGGAACACCGGGGAGCTGTTTTTT | CASSTGTGNTGELFF | TRBD1 | TRBJ2-2 | NA | TRBV5-1
TGTGCCAGCAGCTTGACAACGTACAATGAGCAGTTCTTC | CASSLTTYNEQFF | NA | TRBJ2-1 | NA | TRBV5-5
TGTGCCTGGAGTGCAAGACAGGGAAATCAGCCCCAGCATTTT | CAWSARQGNQPQHF | TRBD1 | TRBJ1-5 | NA | TRBV30
TGTGCCAGCACTAGCGGGAGGATCTCCTACAATGAGCAGTTCTTC | CASTSGRISYNEQFF | TRBD2 | TRBJ2-1 | NA | TRBV2
TGTGCCAGCAGCGTAGACGGGAGGGGCTACGAGCAGTACTTC | CASSVDGRGYEQYF | TRBD2 | TRBJ2-7 | NA | TRBV9
TGTGCCAGCAGTTTATTGAGTGGTGGGCAGATGAACACTGAAGCTTTCTTT | CASSLLSGGQMNTEAFF | NA | TRBJ1-1 | NA | TRBV27
TGTGCCAGCAGAAGCCTAGCGGGAGGGGAGTACGAGCAGTACTTC | CASRSLAGGEYEQYF | TRBD2 | TRBJ2-7 | NA | TRBV27
TGTGCCAGTAGTCCCGGGACAGGGACGGTCGAGCAGTACTTC | CASSPGTGTVEQYF | TRBD1 | TRBJ2-7 | NA | TRBV19
TGTGCCAGCGCGACTAGCGGGAGGTTCCACGAGCAGTACTTC | CASATSGRFHEQYF | TRBD2 | TRBJ2-7 | NA | TRBV19
TGTGCCAGCAGATCCCAGGGGGGCCCCACAGATACGCAGTATTTT | CASRSQGGPTDTQYF | NA | TRBJ2-3 | NA | TRBV27
TGTGCCAGCAGTTACTCGCGGGAGTGGTACACCGGGGAGCTGTTTTTT | CASSYSREWYTGELFF | TRBD2 | TRBJ2-2 | NA | TRBV6-5
TGTGCCAGCAGTGCTGGGACTAGCGGGAGTGACACCGGGGAGCTGTTTTTT | CASSAGTSGSDTGELFF | TRBD2 | TRBJ2-2 | NA | TRBV6-4
TGTGCCACCGCGGGACTGGAAGAGACCCAGTACTTC | CATAGLEETQYF | NA | TRBJ2-5 | once | TRBV15
TGTGCCAGCAGCTTAGGACTAGCGGGAATGGGAGAGACCCAGTACTTC | CASSLGLAGMGETQYF | TRBD2 | TRBJ2-5 | NA | TRBV5-4
TGTGCCAGCAGTTTCGGAGCGGGAGACGCTGAGCAGTTCTTC | CASSFGAGDAEQFF | TRBD2 | TRBJ2-1 | NA | TRBV27
TGTGCCAGCAGGCAACAGGGGGCATCTGGAAACACCATATATTTT | CASRQQGASGNTIYF | TRBD1 | TRBJ1-3 | NA | TRBV28
TGTGCCAGCAGTCGCCTCCCAGGGGCAGCTGATACGCAGTATTTT | CASSRLPGAADTQYF | NA | TRBJ2-3 | NA | TRBV27
TGTGCCAGCAGCTTTGGAGCGGGAGGCTCCTACGAGCAGTACTTC | CASSFGAGGSYEQYF | TRBD2 | TRBJ2-7 | NA | TRBV11-2
TGTGCCAGCAGTGAACTAGCGGGAGGTCACGAGCAGTACTTC | CASSELAGGHEQYF | TRBD2 | TRBJ2-7 | NA | TRBV6-4
TGTGCCAGCAGTGAAGTAGCGGGAGGTTACAATGAGCAGTTCTTC | CASSEVAGGYNEQFF | TRBD2 | TRBJ2-1 | few | TRBV6-1
TGTGCCAGCAGTTTATACAGGGGGGGGGAGCAGTTCTTC | CASSLYRGGEQFF | NA | TRBJ2-1 | NA | TRBV28
TGTGCCCTAGACCCTCGACAGGGGGGTTACTACGAGCAGTACTTC | CALDPRQGGYYEQYF | TRBD1 | TRBJ2-7 | NA | TRBV19
TGTGCCAGCAGCCAGCCGGGGCGGGAGGACGAGCAGTACTTC | CASSQPGREDEQYF | TRBD2 | TRBJ2-7 | NA | TRBV4-2
TGTGCCAGCAGTTCAGGCGGGACTAGCGGGACCGAGCAGTACTTC | CASSSGGTSGTEQYF | TRBD2 | TRBJ2-7 | NA | TRBV2
TGTGCCAGCAGTTTTGGAGGGTATTACTCCTACAATGAGCAGTTCTTC | CASSFGGYYSYNEQFF | NA | TRBJ2-1 | once | TRBV27
TGTGCCAGCAGCTTCGATCAGGGATGGAACACTGAAGCTTTCTTT | CASSFDQGWNTEAFF | NA | TRBJ1-1 | NA | TRBV7-6
TGTGCCAGCAGTTTTCTGGGACTAGCGGGAGGGGGGGATCTTTCAGATACGCAGTATTTT | CASSFLGLAGGGDLSDTQYF | TRBD2 | TRBJ2-3 | once | TRBV27
TGTGCCAGCAGCTTAGTTAACGGGGGAAAAGCCGGGGAGCTGTTTTTT | CASSLVNGGKAGELFF | NA | TRBJ2-2 | NA | TRBV7-9
TGTGCCAGCAGTTATGGCTGGCACACTGAAGCTTTCTTT | CASSYGWHTEAFF | NA | TRBJ1-1 | NA | TRBV6-5
TGTGCCAGCAGTTTCAGTCAGACCCAGTACTTC | CASSFSQTQYF | NA | TRBJ2-5 | NA | TRBV28
TGCGCCAGCAGCCGAAAGGACAGGGCCGGAGACTATGGCTACACCTTC | CASSRKDRAGDYGYTF | TRBD1 | TRBJ1-2 | NA | TRBV4-1
TGTGCCAGGAGGCCCTGGGGTCGGGAGGGCTCCTACGAGCAGTACTTC | CARRPWGREGSYEQYF | TRBD2 | TRBJ2-7 | once | TRBV6-4
TGTGCCTGGAGTCCGACTAGCGGGAGTGATGAGCAGTTCTTC | CAWSPTSGSDEQFF | TRBD2 | TRBJ2-1 | NA | TRBV30
TGTGCCAGCAGCCCTAGCCCCGCGGGCTATAGCAATCAGCCCCAGCATTTT | CASSPSPAGYSNQPQHF | NA | TRBJ1-5 | NA | TRBV7-6
TGTGCCAGCAGCCCGCCCAAGAGCGGGGACGAGCAGTACTTC | CASSPPKSGDEQYF | TRBD2 | TRBJ2-7 | NA | TRBV7-9
TGTGCCAGTAGTATCGCGACTAGCGGGAGACCCTACGAGCAGTACTTC | CASSIATSGRPYEQYF | TRBD2 | TRBJ2-7 | NA | TRBV19
TGTGCCAGCAGTCCGGGTGCTGACTTGAACACTGAAGCTTTCTTT | CASSPGADLNTEAFF | NA | TRBJ1-1 | NA | TRBV25-1
TGTGCCAGCAGCTTAATTGGTCTAGCGGACAATGAGCAGTTCTTC | CASSLIGLADNEQFF | TRBD2 | TRBJ2-1 | NA | TRBV7-3
TGTGCCAGCAGCGATGAAGGCGGGGTATGGACAGGTGGCTACACCTTC | CASSDEGGVWTGGYTF | TRBD1 | TRBJ1-2 | NA | TRBV7-9
TGCGCCAGCAGCTTGGGACAGGGAAGCACTGAAGCTTTCTTT | CASSLGQGSTEAFF | TRBD1 | TRBJ1-1 | NA | TRBV5-1